This TCR beta chain was retrieved from a study of glioma-infiltrating T cells after dendritic cell vaccination. Study information: The vaccine used monocyte-derived dendritic cells pulsed overnight with autologous tumor lysate.

Time point noted: after dendritic cell vaccination, including at tumor progression/relapse. Repertoires were generated with immunoSEQ multiplex PCR, while TCRdb's copy carries only in-frame clones and drops some. In the table there are 80,000 to 95,000 clones, 85% of which are singletons. The CDR3 is 13 residues long. Germline V CDR1 and CDR2: SGHNT, YYREEE (reference sequence). Trimming took 5 bases from V and 5 from J; bases not matched to a gene: 6. Sample: blood, taken after dendritic cell vaccination. J is TRBJ2-5 and V is TRBV5-4; 7 bases map to TRBD1. The receptor comes from a human donor with glioblastoma. CDR3: CASSLGGAETQYF. The CDR3 DNA is TGTGCCAGCAGTTTAGGGGGCGCGGAGACCCAGTACTTC.